The entry that follows covers one T cell receptor beta chain sequence. The sample belongs to a study of blood T cell repertoires in COVID-19. About the research overall: Samples came from the United States, Italy and Spain, spanning acute and convalescent COVID-19. T cells, B-cell-depleted T cells, or PBMCs provided the cDNA or gDNA that served as material.

Authors' methods: Quantification of nucleated cells was approximated via reference gene primer amplification. Sequencing used immunoSEQ multiplex PCR; TCRdb keeps in-frame clones, though not all of them. D and trimming were read from the DNA, whereas the V and J calls and clone size are those reported in that table. The sample holds about 670,000 clones, approximately 90% seen once. From germline, CDR1 is MDHEN and CDR2 SYDVKM. This CDR3 is 16 amino acids long. V lost 11 bases to trimming and J lost 7 bases; unmatched junction nucleotides: 19. This receptor was taken from a woman under 30 with acute or convalescent COVID-19. The specimen was peripheral blood. V usage is TRBV28 and J usage is TRBJ1-5; 8 nucleotides line up with TRBD1. Here the CDR3 DNA reads TGTGCCGAGTCTGGACAGGGATTGGGAAGGAAACAGCCCCAGCATTTT. The encoded protein is CAESGQGLGRKQPQHF.